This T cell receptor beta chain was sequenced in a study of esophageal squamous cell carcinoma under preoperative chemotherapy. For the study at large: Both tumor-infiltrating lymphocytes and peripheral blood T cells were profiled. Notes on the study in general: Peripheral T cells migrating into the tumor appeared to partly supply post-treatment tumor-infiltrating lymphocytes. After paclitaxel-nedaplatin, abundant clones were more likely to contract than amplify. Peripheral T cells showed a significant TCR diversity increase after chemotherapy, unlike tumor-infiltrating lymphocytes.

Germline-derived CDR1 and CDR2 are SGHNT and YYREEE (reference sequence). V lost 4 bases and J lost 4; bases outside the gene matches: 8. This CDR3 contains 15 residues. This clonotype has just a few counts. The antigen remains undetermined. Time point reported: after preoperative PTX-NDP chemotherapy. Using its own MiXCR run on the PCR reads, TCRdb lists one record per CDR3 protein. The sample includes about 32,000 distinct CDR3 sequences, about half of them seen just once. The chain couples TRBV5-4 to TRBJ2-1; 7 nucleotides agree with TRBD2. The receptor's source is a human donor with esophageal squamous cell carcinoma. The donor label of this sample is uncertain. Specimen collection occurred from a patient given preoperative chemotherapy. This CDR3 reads CASSTDPGGYNEQFF. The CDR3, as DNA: TGTGCCAGCAGCACGGACCCCGGGGGGTACAATGAGCAGTTCTTC.